These T cell receptor beta chains were read from a single sample in a study of regulatory and conventional T cells in RAG deficiency. Produced via immunoSEQ multiplex PCR; TCRdb's table is partial and in-frame only. Counted here are approximately 46,000 clones, 90% occurring once; the ten biggest clones make up around 0.5%. The same sample was also used in a study of regulatory T cells.

Sequencing used CD4+ effector T cells sorted from blood. All receptors derive from a human donor in good health. Both conserved end residues are part of each CDR3. A D gene is named only where the DNA matches it firmly. Clone size appears in some rows only: once, few, many, or a class for an expanded clone.

v_call,cdr3_length,d_call,j_call,clone_size,cdr3_aa,cdr3_nt
TRBV6-5,14,TRBD2,TRBJ2-7,NA,CASTPGEGSYEQYF,TGTGCCAGCACCCCCGGGGAGGGGTCCTACGAGCAGTACTTC
TRBV25-1,14,NA,TRBJ2-2,NA,CASTRDTNTGELFF,TGTGCCAGCACCCGGGACACGAACACCGGGGAGCTGTTTTTT
TRBV28,14,NA,TRBJ2-3,NA,CASREPGGTDTQYF,TGTGCCAGCAGGGAACCGGGGGGCACAGATACGCAGTATTTT
TRBV11-2,14,NA,TRBJ2-1,NA,CASSLWRINNEQFF,TGTGCCAGCAGCTTATGGCGGATAAACAATGAGCAGTTCTTC
TRBV5-1,13,NA,TRBJ1-3,NA,CASSLGIRDTIYF,TGCGCCAGCAGCTTGGGTATCCGGGACACCATATATTTT
TRBV6-5,14,TRBD1,TRBJ2-7,NA,CASSPGQVWNEQYF,TGTGCCAGCAGTCCCGGACAGGTTTGGAACGAGCAGTACTTC
TRBV7-2,13,NA,TRBJ2-1,NA,CASSLVLYNEQFF,TGTGCCAGCAGCCTCGTTTTATACAATGAGCAGTTCTTC
TRBV2,14,NA,TRBJ2-3,NA,CASSANVGADTQYF,TGTGCCAGCTCAGCTAACGTCGGCGCAGATACGCAGTATTTT
TRBV6-1,14,NA,TRBJ2-5,NA,CASSEPGPSETQYF,TGTGCCAGCAGTGAACCGGGGCCGTCGGAGACCCAGTACTTC
TRBV11-2,17,TRBD2,TRBJ2-1,once,CASSSLRERGTYNEQFF,TGTGCCAGCAGCTCCCTCCGGGAGCGGGGGACCTACAATGAGCAGTTCTTC
TRBV10-3,13,NA,TRBJ1-5,once,CAISVDSNQPQHF,TGTGCCATCAGTGTGGATAGCAATCAGCCCCAGCATTTT
TRBV18,13,NA,TRBJ1-1,NA,CASSPGGSTEAFF,TGTGCCAGCTCACCGGGGGGAAGCACTGAAGCTTTCTTT
TRBV18,14,NA,TRBJ2-5,once,CASSPREGRETQYF,TGTGCCAGCTCACCACGAGAGGGTCGGGAGACCCAGTACTTC
TRBV2,15,TRBD2,TRBJ2-7,NA,CASRVTSGVSQGQYF,TGTGCCAGCAGGGTAACTAGCGGGGTCTCGCAGGGGCAGTACTTC
TRBV28,16,NA,TRBJ2-3,NA,CASGVTGRTSTDTQYF,TGTGCCAGCGGGGTAACAGGGAGAACTAGCACAGATACGCAGTATTTT
TRBV7-9,16,NA,TRBJ2-3,NA,CASSHRTSPSTDTQYF,TGTGCCAGCAGCCATAGGACTTCACCCAGCACAGATACGCAGTATTTT
TRBV11-3,13,NA,TRBJ1-2,NA,CASSWEGSHGYTF,TGTGCCAGCAGCTGGGAGGGAAGTCATGGCTACACCTTC
TRBV30,16,TRBD2,TRBJ2-1,once,CAWSGLAGGSGNEQFF,TGTGCCTGGAGTGGACTAGCGGGAGGGTCCGGGAATGAGCAGTTCTTC
TRBV5-1,14,NA,TRBJ1-5,NA,CASSLQGTGQPQHF,TGCGCCAGCAGCTTGCAGGGGACGGGTCAGCCCCAGCATTTT
TRBV30,13,NA,TRBJ1-3,few,CAWTTSFRNTIYF,TGTGCCTGGACCACATCATTTAGAAACACCATATATTTT
TRBV6-5,15,NA,TRBJ1-5,NA,CASRPRDRINQPQHF,TGTGCCAGCAGGCCGAGAGACAGAATAAATCAGCCCCAGCATTTT
TRBV7-9,14,NA,TRBJ1-4,once,CASSFRQSNEKLFF,TGTGCCAGCAGCTTTAGACAATCTAATGAAAAACTGTTTTTT
TRBV10-3,14,TRBD1,TRBJ1-2,NA,CAISKGALDYGYTF,TGTGCCATCAGCAAGGGGGCGCTGGACTATGGCTACACCTTC
TRBV6-1,13,NA,TRBJ1-2,NA,CASRRAGNYGYTF,TGTGCCAGCCGGCGGGCGGGGAACTATGGCTACACCTTC
TRBV19,14,TRBD1,TRBJ1-1,NA,CASSPGQGLPEAFF,TGTGCCAGTAGTCCGGGACAGGGCCTTCCTGAAGCTTTCTTT
TRBV6-1,15,NA,TRBJ2-3,few,CASSEAGGLADTQYF,TGTGCCAGCAGTGAAGCCGGGGGTCTAGCCGATACGCAGTATTTT
TRBV11-2,14,NA,TRBJ1-2,NA,CASSLVGLGYGYTF,TGTGCCAGCAGCTTAGTGGGGCTGGGATATGGCTACACCTTC
TRBV28,15,NA,TRBJ1-3,NA,CASSWTAGTGNTIYF,TGTGCCAGCAGTTGGACAGCGGGAACTGGAAACACCATATATTTT
TRBV28,11,NA,TRBJ2-2,NA,CASSSTGELFF,TGTGCCAGCAGTAGTACCGGGGAGCTGTTTTTT
TRBV7-8,13,NA,TRBJ1-1,NA,CASSLALNTEAFF,TGTGCCAGCAGCTTAGCCTTGAACACTGAAGCTTTCTTT
TRBV4-2,18,TRBD1,TRBJ1-2,NA,CASSQDLAETGGAYGYTF,TGTGCCAGCAGCCAAGACCTTGCCGAAACAGGGGGCGCCTATGGCTACACCTTC
TRBV7-7,14,NA,TRBJ1-1,NA,CATRDFAGDTEAFF,TGTGCAACCCGGGACTTCGCTGGGGACACTGAAGCTTTCTTT
TRBV6-1,14,NA,TRBJ1-2,NA,CASSELGQGMGYTF,TGTGCCAGCAGTGAATTAGGGCAGGGAATGGGGTACACCTTC
TRBV30,15,TRBD1,TRBJ1-4,NA,CAWSPPDRTNEKLFF,TGTGCCTGGAGTCCCCCGGACAGGACTAATGAAAAACTGTTTTTT
TRBV5-6,17,TRBD2,TRBJ2-3,NA,CASSLALRAGAIDTQYF,TGTGCCAGCAGCTTGGCCCTTCGGGCGGGAGCGATAGATACGCAGTATTTT
TRBV18,15,TRBD1,TRBJ1-6,NA,CASSGGQGSNSPLHF,TGTGCCAGCTCAGGGGGACAGGGCTCAAATTCACCCCTCCACTTT
TRBV5-1,14,NA,TRBJ2-5,once,CASSIPGTAETQYF,TGCGCCAGCAGTATACCTGGGACGGCGGAGACCCAGTACTTC
TRBV11-2,11,NA,TRBJ2-7,NA,CASSSGPEQYF,TGTGCCAGCAGCTCCGGGCCAGAGCAGTACTTC
TRBV5-5,13,NA,TRBJ1-1,NA,CASSLKGETEAFF,TGTGCCAGCAGCTTGAAAGGGGAGACTGAAGCTTTCTTT
TRBV7-8,17,TRBD1,TRBJ1-1,NA,CASSRQGNNFRNTEAFF,TGTGCCAGCAGCAGACAGGGAAATAACTTCAGGAACACTGAAGCTTTCTTT
TRBV9,12,NA,TRBJ2-2,few,CASSEGSGELFF,TGTGCCAGCAGCGAGGGGTCGGGGGAGCTGTTTTTT
TRBV30,15,TRBD1,TRBJ2-3,NA,CAWSLGQGRTDTQYF,TGTGCCTGGAGTCTAGGACAGGGTCGCACAGATACGCAGTATTTT
TRBV6-5,13,NA,TRBJ2-7,once,CASLRAGSYEQYF,TGTGCCAGCCTCAGGGCAGGGAGCTACGAGCAGTACTTC
TRBV2,12,NA,TRBJ1-1,once,CASRTENTEAFF,TGTGCCAGCAGGACGGAGAACACTGAAGCTTTCTTT
TRBV29-1,14,TRBD1,TRBJ2-3,NA,CSGKTGGGDGTQYF,TGCAGCGGGAAGACAGGGGGCGGGGATGGGACGCAGTATTTT
TRBV5-1,14,TRBD1,TRBJ2-2,NA,CASSVDRADGELVF,TGCGCCAGCAGCGTTGACAGGGCGGACGGGGAGCTGGTTTTT
TRBV6-9,16,NA,TRBJ1-2,NA,CASSERSRGRDYGYTF,TGTGCCAGCAGTGAAAGGAGTAGGGGCAGGGACTATGGCTACACCTTC
TRBV11-3,16,NA,TRBJ2-4,NA,CASSPRPSLAKNIQYF,TGTGCCAGCAGCCCCAGACCCTCCTTAGCCAAAAACATTCAGTACTTC
TRBV2,15,NA,TRBJ2-5,NA,CASSANIGLYETQYF,TGTGCCAGCAGCGCTAACATAGGGTTGTACGAGACCCAGTACTTC
TRBV4-2,17,TRBD2,TRBJ2-2,NA,CASSQDLASGITGELFF,TGTGCCAGCAGCCAAGATCTGGCTAGCGGAATCACCGGGGAGCTGTTTTTT
TRBV2,15,NA,TRBJ2-3,NA,CASRKGGRGTDTQYF,TGTGCCAGCAGGAAGGGCGGCAGGGGCACAGATACGCAGTATTTT
TRBV30,15,NA,TRBJ1-5,NA,CAWRPSGTKYQPQHF,TGTGCCTGGAGACCCTCCGGGACAAAATATCAGCCCCAGCATTTT
TRBV6-9,15,TRBD1,TRBJ1-2,NA,CASSYWQGVVYGYTF,TGTGCCAGCAGTTATTGGCAGGGGGTGGTCTATGGCTACACCTTC
TRBV2,15,TRBD1,TRBJ1-5,NA,CASSEGDRVNQPQHF,TGTGCCAGCAGTGAAGGGGACAGGGTCAATCAGCCCCAGCATTTT
TRBV7-2,18,NA,TRBJ2-1,NA,CASSLRRGRDSRSDEQFF,TGTGCCAGCAGCTTGCGACGTGGGAGGGACAGTCGGAGCGATGAGCAGTTCTTC